The sequence of this TCR beta chain was determined in a study of identical twins. Study results and caveats: Twin-shared out-of-frame alpha sequences were enriched for low generation probability.

In its sample, this clonotype was seen a few times. The antigen is undetermined. CDR3 length equals 16 residues. The germline V gene has CDR1 SGHRS and CDR2 YFSETQ. V was cut by 4 bases and J by 3 bases, with 16 bases left in between. A universal primer site came from template switching; cDNA carried unique molecular identifiers. TCRdb passed the 5' RACE reads through MiXCR, listing each CDR3 protein once. The sample yields under 350,000 distinct CDR3 sequences, roughly 10% seen once. These records were also assigned to another study, of yellow fever vaccine responses in identical twins.

The receptor was isolated from a young woman in good health. The chain carries TRBV5-1 and TRBJ2-2, with D tentatively TRBD2 (6 bases). Sample: CD8+ T cells sorted from blood. CDR3 nucleotides: TGCGCCAGCAGCCTCTTGACTAGTCGGGACACCGGGGAGCTGTTTTTT. Amino acid sequence: CASSLLTSRDTGELFF.